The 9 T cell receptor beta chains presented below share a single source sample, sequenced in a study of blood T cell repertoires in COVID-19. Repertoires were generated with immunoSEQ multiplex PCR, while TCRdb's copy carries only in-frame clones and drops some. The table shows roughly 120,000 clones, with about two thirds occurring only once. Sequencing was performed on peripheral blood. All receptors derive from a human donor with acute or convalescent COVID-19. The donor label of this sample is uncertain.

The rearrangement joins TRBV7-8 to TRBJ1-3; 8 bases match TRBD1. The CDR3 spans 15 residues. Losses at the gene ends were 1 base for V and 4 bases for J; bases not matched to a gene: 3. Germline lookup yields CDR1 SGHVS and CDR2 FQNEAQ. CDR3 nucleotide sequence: TGTGCCAGCAGCTTAGGGACAGGGACAGGAAACACCATATATTTT. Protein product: CASSLGTGTGNTIYF.

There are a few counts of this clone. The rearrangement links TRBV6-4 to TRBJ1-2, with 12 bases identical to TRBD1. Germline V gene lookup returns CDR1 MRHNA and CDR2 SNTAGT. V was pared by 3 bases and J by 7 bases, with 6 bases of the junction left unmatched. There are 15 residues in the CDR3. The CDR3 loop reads CASSDQPGQGAGYTF. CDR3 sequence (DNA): TGTGCCAGCAGTGATCAACCGGGACAGGGGGCTGGCTACACCTTC.

This CDR3 is CASSLEGQGGDTGELFF. The CDR3 nucleotides are TGCGCCAGCAGCTTGGAAGGACAGGGAGGGGACACCGGGGAGCTGTTTTTT. The genes are TRBV5-1 and TRBJ2-2, with a weak D call TRBD1 (8 bases). Trimming cost V 0 bases and J 3 bases, with 15 bases left between them. Germline V CDR1 and CDR2: SGHRS, YFSETQ. The CDR3 spans 17 residues.

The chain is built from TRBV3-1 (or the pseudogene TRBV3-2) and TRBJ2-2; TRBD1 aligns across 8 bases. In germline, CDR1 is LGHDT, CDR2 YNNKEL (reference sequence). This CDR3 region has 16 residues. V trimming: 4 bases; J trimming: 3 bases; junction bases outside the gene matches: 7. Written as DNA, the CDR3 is TGTGCCAGCAGCCTTTACAGGGGGGAGGACACCGGGGAGCTGTTTTTT. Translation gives CASSLYRGEDTGELFF.

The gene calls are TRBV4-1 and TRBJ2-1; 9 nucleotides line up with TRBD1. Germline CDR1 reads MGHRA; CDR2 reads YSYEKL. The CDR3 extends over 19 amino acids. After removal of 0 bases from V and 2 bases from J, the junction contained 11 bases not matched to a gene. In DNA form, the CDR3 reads TGCGCCAGCAGCCAAGATGGGAGAACAGGGGGCTCCCCCTACAATGAGCAGTTCTTC. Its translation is CASSQDGRTGGSPYNEQFF.

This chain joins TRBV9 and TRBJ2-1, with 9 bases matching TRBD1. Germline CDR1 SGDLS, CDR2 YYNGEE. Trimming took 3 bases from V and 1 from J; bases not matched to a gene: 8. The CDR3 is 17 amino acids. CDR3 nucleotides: TGTGCCAGCAGCGCTAACAGGGGGCATGGATCCTACAATGAGCAGTTCTTC. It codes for CASSANRGHGSYNEQFF.

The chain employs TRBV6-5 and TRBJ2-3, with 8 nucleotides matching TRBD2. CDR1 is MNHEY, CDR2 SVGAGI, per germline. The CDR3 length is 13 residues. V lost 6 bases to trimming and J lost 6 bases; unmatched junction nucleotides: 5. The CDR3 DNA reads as TGTGCCAGCAGGAGCAGCGGGGGTGATACGCAGTATTTT. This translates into CASRSSGGDTQYF.

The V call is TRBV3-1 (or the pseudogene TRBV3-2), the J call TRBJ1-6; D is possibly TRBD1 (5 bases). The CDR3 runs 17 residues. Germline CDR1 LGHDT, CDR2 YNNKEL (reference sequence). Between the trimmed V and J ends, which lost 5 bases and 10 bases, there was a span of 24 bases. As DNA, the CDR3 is TGTGCCAGCAGCTACCTCAAGTCGGGCAGGGCCTGGTCACCCCTCCACTTT. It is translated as CASSYLKSGRAWSPLHF.

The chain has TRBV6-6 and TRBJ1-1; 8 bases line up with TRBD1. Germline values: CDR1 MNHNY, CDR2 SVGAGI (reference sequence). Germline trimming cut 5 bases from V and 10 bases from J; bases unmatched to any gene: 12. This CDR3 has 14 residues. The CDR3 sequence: CASSPQGAGIRAFF. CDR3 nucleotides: TGTGCCAGCAGTCCTCAGGGGGCAGGGATTAGAGCTTTCTTT.